Following are 7 T cell receptor beta chains from one sample sequenced in a study of OX40 agonist ivuxolimab in advanced cancers. The data were produced by immunoSEQ multiplex PCR, yet TCRdb's version contains in-frame clones alone and is incomplete. Among about 98,000 clones listed, 70% to 90% were seen once. This material consisted of CD4+ or CD8+ T cells sorted from blood, taken in a trial of the OX40 agonist ivuxolimab. These receptors were obtained from an adult with an advanced solid tumor such as melanoma, head and neck, liver or kidney cancer.

This chain links TRBV4-3 with TRBJ2-3; D is perhaps TRBD1 or TRBD2 (5 bases each). Germline V gene sequence: CDR1 LGHNA, CDR2 YSLEER. The CDR3 is made up of 17 amino acids. V gave up 1 base and J gave up 5 bases, with 19 bases separating them. CDR3 bases: TGCGCCAGCAGCCAAGCTCCACCGGGACCAGAGGGAGATACGCAGTATTTT. It codes for CASSQAPPGPEGDTQYF.

About this clone: Other DNA variants within this sample encode the same CDR3. The V gene is TRBV18, the J gene TRBJ1-2; TRBD1 is a possible D gene (6 bases). Trimming took 3 bases from V and 5 from J, leaving 10 bases between them. CDR3 length: 13 amino acids. Looked up from germline, CDR1 is KGHSH and CDR2 is LQKENI. CDR3 bases: TGTGCCAGCTCACCCGGGCAGGGGTATGGCTACACCTTC. Translation: CASSPGQGYGYTF.

This chain links TRBV7-2 with TRBJ2-7; 11 bases map to TRBD2. V lost 1 base, J lost 2 bases, and 10 bases stayed unmatched. The CDR3 contains 18 residues. CDR1 and CDR2 from the germline V gene are SGHTA and FQGNSA. The CDR3 coding sequence is TGTGCCAGCAGCTTAGGCCCTAGCGGGGGGTTAACGACCTACGAGCAGTACTTC. This encodes CASSLGPSGGLTTYEQYF.

This chain links TRBV2 with TRBJ2-3; 7 bases map to TRBD1. V shed 4 bases and J 4 bases; nucleotides not matched to a gene: 2. The CDR3 loop spans 13 amino acids. Germline CDR1 SNHLY, CDR2 FYNNEI. The CDR3: CASSGQGSDTQYF. CDR3 coding DNA: TGTGCCAGCAGTGGACAGGGATCAGATACGCAGTATTTT.

J is TRBJ2-1 and V is TRBV14; D is unresolved. Trimming removed 1 base from V and 7 bases from J, with 8 bases in between. From germline, CDR1 is SGHDN and CDR2 FVKESK. The CDR3 is 13 residues long. The CDR3 DNA reads as TGTGCCAGCAGCCAAGCATTGGGTAATGAGCAGTTCTTC. It translates to CASSQALGNEQFF.

The chain recombines TRBV19 with TRBJ1-2, with 8 nucleotides matching TRBD1. The CDR3 has 14 amino acids. Germline trimming cut 4 bases from V and 3 bases from J; bases unmatched to any gene: 4. Germline V lookup: CDR1 LNHDA, CDR2 SQIVND (reference sequence). The CDR3 coding sequence is TGTGCCAGTAGTAAGACAGGGGATCACTATGGCTACACCTTC. This translates into CASSKTGDHYGYTF.

The chain uses TRBV19 and TRBJ2-1; 7 bases agree with TRBD2. V lost 7 bases to trimming and J lost 4 bases; unmatched junction nucleotides: 1. Germline CDR1 is LNHDA and CDR2 is SQIVND (reference sequence). The CDR3 extends over 12 amino acids. CDR3: CASTGGYNEQFF. DNA for the CDR3: TGTGCCAGTACCGGGGGGTACAATGAGCAGTTCTTC.